These 16 T cell receptor beta chains came from one sample sequenced in a study of cytomegalovirus exposure and HLA in healthy donors. Only in-frame clones appear in the TCRdb table, and some are missing; sequencing was by immunoSEQ multiplex PCR. The sample lists 130,000 to 150,000 clones, around 85% occurring once. The source material was PBMCs. All receptors come from a man aged 18 to 30 in good health and CMV-seronegative.

The chain uses TRBV6-5 and TRBJ2-5; D gene unclear. From germline, CDR1 is MNHEY and CDR2 SVGAGI. Trimming pared 6 bases from V and 7 bases from J, leaving 18 bases between. This CDR3 region has 14 residues. This chain's CDR3 is CASSRTEGSGTQYF. CDR3 sequence (DNA): TGTGCCAGCAGCCGCACGGAAGGATCGGGGACCCAGTACTTC.

The chain carries TRBV7-9 and TRBJ1-1; no definite D call. The CDR3 covers 16 residues. The V end was cut by 5 bases, the J end by 3 bases, with 19 bases between. Germline V CDR1 and CDR2: SEHNR, FQNEAQ (reference sequence). CDR3 region: CASSLIVRDLDTEAFF. Written as DNA, the CDR3 is TGTGCCAGCAGCCTCATTGTACGGGATCTCGACACTGAAGCTTTCTTT.

Written as DNA, the CDR3 is TGTGCCAGTAGTATCTTCCAGGAAAGCTCACCCCTCCACTTT. Protein sequence: CASSIFQESSPLHF. This chain uses TRBV19 with TRBJ1-6; D gene unclear. Germline assignment: CDR1 LNHDA and CDR2 SQIVND (reference sequence). This CDR3 has 14 amino acids. V lost 3 bases and J 10 bases, leaving 13 bases between the germline ends.

This clone was seen repeatedly, ten times or more. The V and J genes are TRBV2 and TRBJ1-2; D is unclear. Germline V lookup: CDR1 SNHLY, CDR2 FYNNEI. CDR3 length: 12 residues. V lost 5 bases to trimming and J lost 4 bases, with 8 bases between them. The CDR3 DNA is TGTGCCAGCAGTCCAGAGGCCTATGGCTACACCTTC. It yields the protein CASSPEAYGYTF.

The rearrangement links TRBV28 to TRBJ1-4; D is undetermined. The germline V gene encodes CDR1 MDHEN and CDR2 SYDVKM. Trimming took 3 bases from V and 9 from J, leaving 11 bases between them. The CDR3 contains 13 residues. CDR3 sequence: CASSLRESKKLFF. In DNA, the CDR3 is TGTGCCAGCAGTTTGCGGGAATCCAAAAAACTGTTTTTT.

This CDR3 reads CSVEGLLSGNTIYF. Written as DNA, the CDR3 is TGCAGCGTTGAAGGGCTCCTCTCTGGAAACACCATATATTTT. J is TRBJ1-3 and V is TRBV29-1; no clear D. Germline CDR1 is SQVTM and CDR2 is ANQGSEA. V dropped 1 base and J dropped 0 bases, with 7 bases sitting between them. The CDR3 extends over 14 amino acids.

This sequence joins TRBV19 and TRBJ1-1; no firm D call. The V gene's germline CDR1 is LNHDA and CDR2 SQIVND (reference sequence). This CDR3 is built from 13 residues. Deletions cut 3 bases from V and 3 bases from J, with 8 bases between. CDR3 amino acids: CASSINRDTEAFF. Written as DNA, the CDR3 is TGTGCCAGTAGTATCAACCGGGACACTGAAGCTTTCTTT.

The V call is TRBV7-8, the J call TRBJ2-4; 8 bases align to TRBD1. The germline gives CDR1 SGHVS, CDR2 FQNEAQ. The CDR3 loop spans 16 amino acids. V shed 4 bases, J shed 11 bases, and the junction held 16 bases outside the gene matches. The CDR3 DNA follows: TGTGCCAGCAGCTCTAGCCCCGGGACAGGTCGGTCGGTTCAGTACTTC. Translated, it gives CASSSSPGTGRSVQYF.

This clone was counted only a few times. V usage is TRBV7-2 and J usage is TRBJ2-1, with D possibly matching TRBD2 (5 bases). Germline V gene sequence: CDR1 SGHTA, CDR2 FQGNSA. V was shortened by 2 bases and J by 0 bases, with 11 bases between the two germline ends. The CDR3 loop spans 16 amino acids. The CDR3 DNA reads as TGTGCCAGCAGCTTAAACCGGGATTTCTCCTACAATGAGCAGTTCTTC. As protein: CASSLNRDFSYNEQFF.

The V gene is TRBV18, the J gene TRBJ2-3; 7 positions match TRBD2. Germline trimming cut 3 bases from V and 0 bases from J; bases unmatched to any gene: 3. The CDR3 is 15 amino acids. CDR1 is KGHSH, CDR2 LQKENI, per germline. The CDR3 here is CASSPLAASTDTQYF. The CDR3 DNA sequence: TGTGCCAGCTCACCCCTAGCGGCTAGCACAGATACGCAGTATTTT.

This clone has more than one count but fewer than ten. CDR3 coding DNA: TGTGCCAGCAGTGAGACAGGGGGCCCGAATTCACCCCTCCACTTT. Protein sequence: CASSETGGPNSPLHF. The genes are TRBV2 and TRBJ1-6; TRBD1 aligns across 10 bases. Per the germline V gene, CDR1 is SNHLY and CDR2 is FYNNEI. V shed 3 bases, J shed 7 bases, and the junction held 3 bases outside the gene matches. The CDR3 extends over 15 amino acids.

This chain uses TRBV5-1 with TRBJ2-5; unclear D gene. V dropped 1 base and J dropped 1 base, with 8 bases sitting between them. CDR1 and CDR2 from the germline V gene are SGHRS and YFSETQ. This CDR3 contains 14 residues. CDR3 loop: CASSLFTVQETQYF. CDR3 nucleotides: TGCGCCAGCAGCTTGTTTACAGTCCAAGAGACCCAGTACTTC.

The rearrangement links TRBV10-3 to TRBJ2-5, with TRBD2 matching 8 bases. In germline, CDR1 is ENHRY, CDR2 SYGVKD. Unmatched junction bases numbered 8, after V lost 3 bases and J lost 5 bases. The CDR3 runs 15 residues. The CDR3 region has the DNA TGTGCCATCAGTGACCGAACTAGCGGCGGTGAGACCCAGTACTTC. Its protein product is CAISDRTSGGETQYF.

On this clone itself: Other DNA sequences of this sample code for an identical CDR3. V gene TRBV7-9 combines with J gene TRBJ2-7; 7 bases are a match to TRBD1. Germline CDR1 is SEHNR and CDR2 is FQNEAQ (reference sequence). The CDR3 is made up of 14 amino acids. V was pared by 4 bases and J by 3 bases, with 6 bases of the junction left unmatched. The CDR3 sequence: CASSSRDRVYEQYF. DNA for the CDR3: TGTGCCAGCAGCTCCCGGGACAGAGTCTACGAGCAGTACTTC.

The table lists this clone with a few counts. The V gene is TRBV5-6, the J gene TRBJ1-5; 9 bases fit TRBD1. Germline CDR1 and CDR2: SGHDT and YYEEEE. The CDR3 consists of 16 residues. The trim removed 2 bases at V and 0 bases at J, leaving 3 bases unmatched. The CDR3 bases are TGTGCCAGCAGCTTACAGGGGGCATTTAGCAATCAGCCCCAGCATTTT. Protein product: CASSLQGAFSNQPQHF.

Here the CDR3 DNA reads TGTGCCAGCAGTGGCCTACCGATGGACCAAGAGACCCAGTACTTC. It encodes CASSGLPMDQETQYF. The gene calls are TRBV6-4 and TRBJ2-5, with D unclear. The ends were cut back, 4 bases at V and 0 bases at J, with 12 bases in the middle. The CDR3 totals 15 residues. CDR1 is MRHNA, CDR2 SNTAGT, per germline.